The text below deals with one T cell receptor beta chain. J lost 5 bases, V lost 0 bases, and 14 bases had no gene match. The germline CDR1 and CDR2 sequences are SGHRS and YFSETQ. This CDR3 is 20 amino acids long. These data come from a study of shared clonotypes between healthy human individuals. The protocol was immunoSEQ multiplex PCR, while the TCRdb copy is restricted to in-frame clones and leaves out a portion. The repertoire holds about 680,000 clones, with around 92% as singletons. It was CD45RO-negative cells, positively selected for CCR7, that made up naive CD8 cells, with terminally differentiated effector memory CD45RA+ cells excluded.

This clonotype was sampled from a man aged 30-40 years in good health. Specimen: naive CD8+ T cells sorted from blood. The rearrangement uses TRBV5-1 and TRBJ2-5, with 15 bases that match TRBD2. The CDR3 region is CASSLARNPGLAGGIETQYF. The CDR3 DNA is TGCGCCAGCAGCTTGGCACGTAACCCGGGACTAGCGGGAGGAATCGAGACCCAGTACTTC.